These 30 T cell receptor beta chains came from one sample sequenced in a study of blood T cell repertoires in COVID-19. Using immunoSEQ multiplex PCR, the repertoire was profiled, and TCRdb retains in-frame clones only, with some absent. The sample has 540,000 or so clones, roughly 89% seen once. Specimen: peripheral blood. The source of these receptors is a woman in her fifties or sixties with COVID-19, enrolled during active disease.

DNA for the CDR3: TGTGCCAGCAGTTACCTAGCGGGGGCCGAGGAGCAGTTCTTC. It specifies CASSYLAGAEEQFF. The gene calls are TRBV6-5 and TRBJ2-1; 10 nucleotides match TRBD2. V shed 2 bases, J shed 10 bases, and the junction held 5 bases outside the gene matches. CDR3 length equals 14 residues. CDR1 is MNHEY, CDR2 SVGAGI, per germline.

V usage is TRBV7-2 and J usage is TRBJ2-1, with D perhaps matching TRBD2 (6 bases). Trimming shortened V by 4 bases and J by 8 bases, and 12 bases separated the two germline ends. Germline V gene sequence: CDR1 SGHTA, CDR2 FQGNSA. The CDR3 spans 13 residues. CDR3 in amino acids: CASSSRGWDEQFF. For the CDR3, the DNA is TGTGCCAGCAGCTCGCGGGGATGGGATGAGCAGTTCTTC.

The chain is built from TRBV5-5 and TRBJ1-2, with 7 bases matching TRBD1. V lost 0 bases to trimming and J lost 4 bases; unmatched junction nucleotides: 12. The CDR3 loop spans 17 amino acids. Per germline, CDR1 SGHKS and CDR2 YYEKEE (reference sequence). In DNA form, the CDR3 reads TGTGCCAGCAGCTTGGTATCAACAGGGGTGATCGGCTATGGCTACACCTTC. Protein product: CASSLVSTGVIGYGYTF.

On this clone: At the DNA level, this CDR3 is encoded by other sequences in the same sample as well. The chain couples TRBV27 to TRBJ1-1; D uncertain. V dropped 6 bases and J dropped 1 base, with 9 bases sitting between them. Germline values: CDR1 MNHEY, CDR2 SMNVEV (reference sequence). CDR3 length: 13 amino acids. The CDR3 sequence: CASRRGGNTEAFF. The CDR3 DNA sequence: TGTGCCAGCAGGCGTGGCGGGAACACTGAAGCTTTCTTT.

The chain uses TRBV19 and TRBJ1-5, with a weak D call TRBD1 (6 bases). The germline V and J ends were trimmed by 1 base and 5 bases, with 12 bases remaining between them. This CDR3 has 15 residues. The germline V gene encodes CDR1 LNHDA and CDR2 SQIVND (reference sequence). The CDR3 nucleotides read TGTGCCAGTAGTATAGTAAGAGGGGGGGATCAGCCCCAGCATTTT. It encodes CASSIVRGGDQPQHF.

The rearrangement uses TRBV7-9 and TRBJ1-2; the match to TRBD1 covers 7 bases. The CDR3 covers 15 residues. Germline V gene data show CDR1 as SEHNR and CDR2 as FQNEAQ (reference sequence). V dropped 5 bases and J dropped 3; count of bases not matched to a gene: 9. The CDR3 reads CASSLLTGRDYGYTF. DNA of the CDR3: TGTGCCAGCAGCCTCTTGACAGGGCGAGACTATGGCTACACCTTC.

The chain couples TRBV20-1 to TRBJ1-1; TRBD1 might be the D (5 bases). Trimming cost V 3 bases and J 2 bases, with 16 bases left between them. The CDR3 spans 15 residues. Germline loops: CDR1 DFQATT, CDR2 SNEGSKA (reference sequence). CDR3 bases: TGCAGTGCTAGTCCCCCCCAGGGAGGAAACACTGAAGCTTTCTTT. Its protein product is CSASPPQGGNTEAFF.

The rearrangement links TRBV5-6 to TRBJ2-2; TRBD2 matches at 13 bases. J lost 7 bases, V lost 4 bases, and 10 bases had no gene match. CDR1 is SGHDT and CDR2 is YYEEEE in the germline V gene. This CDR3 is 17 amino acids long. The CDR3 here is CASSLMTSGGSLGELFF. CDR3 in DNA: TGTGCCAGCAGCCTGATGACTAGCGGGGGGAGCCTCGGGGAGCTGTTTTTT. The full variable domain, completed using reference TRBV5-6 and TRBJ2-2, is DAGVTQSPTHLIKTRGQQVTLRCSPKSGHDTVSWYQQALGQGPQFIFQYYEEEERQRGNFPDRFSGHQFPNYSSELNVNALLLGDSALYLCASSLMTSGGSLGELFFGEGSRLTVL.

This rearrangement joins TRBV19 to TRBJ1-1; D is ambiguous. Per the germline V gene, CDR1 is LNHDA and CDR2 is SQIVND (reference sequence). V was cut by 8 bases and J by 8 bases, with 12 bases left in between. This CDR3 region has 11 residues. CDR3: CASGSHLEAFF. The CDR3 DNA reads TGTGCCAGTGGGAGTCATCTCGAAGCTTTCTTT.

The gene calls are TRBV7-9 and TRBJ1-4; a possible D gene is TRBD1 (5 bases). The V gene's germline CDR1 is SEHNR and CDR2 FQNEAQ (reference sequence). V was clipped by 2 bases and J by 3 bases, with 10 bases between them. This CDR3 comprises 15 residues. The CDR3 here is CASSLTQGPNEKLFF. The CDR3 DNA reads TGTGCCAGCAGCTTAACCCAGGGCCCTAATGAAAAACTGTTTTTT.

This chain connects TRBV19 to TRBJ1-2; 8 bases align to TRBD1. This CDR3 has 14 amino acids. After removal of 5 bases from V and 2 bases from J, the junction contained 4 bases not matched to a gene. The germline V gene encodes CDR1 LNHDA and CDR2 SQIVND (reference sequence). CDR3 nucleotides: TGTGCCAGTAGTGTGACAGGGGCGAACTATGGCTACACCTTC. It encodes CASSVTGANYGYTF.

Here the CDR3 reads CATSALSGGTDTQYF. CDR3 bases: TGTGCCACCAGTGCCCTCTCGGGGGGTACAGATACGCAGTATTTT. The gene calls are TRBV24-1 and TRBJ2-3, with 7 bases identical to TRBD2. Looked up from germline, CDR1 is KGHDR and CDR2 is SFDVKD. CDR3 length: 15 residues. V was pared by 5 bases and J by 3 bases, with 7 bases of the junction left unmatched.

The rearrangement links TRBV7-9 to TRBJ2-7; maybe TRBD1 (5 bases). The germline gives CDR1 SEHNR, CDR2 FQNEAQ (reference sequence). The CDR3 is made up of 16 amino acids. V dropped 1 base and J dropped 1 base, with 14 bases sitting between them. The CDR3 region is CASSLDRTKASYEQYF. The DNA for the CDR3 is TGTGCCAGCAGCTTAGATCGGACAAAAGCATCCTACGAGCAGTACTTC.

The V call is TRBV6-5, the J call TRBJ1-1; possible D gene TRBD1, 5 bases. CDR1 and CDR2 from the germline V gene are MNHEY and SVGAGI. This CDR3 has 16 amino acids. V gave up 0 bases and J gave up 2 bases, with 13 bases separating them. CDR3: CASSYSNRRLNTEAFF. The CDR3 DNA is TGTGCCAGCAGTTACTCTAACAGGAGATTAAACACTGAAGCTTTCTTT.

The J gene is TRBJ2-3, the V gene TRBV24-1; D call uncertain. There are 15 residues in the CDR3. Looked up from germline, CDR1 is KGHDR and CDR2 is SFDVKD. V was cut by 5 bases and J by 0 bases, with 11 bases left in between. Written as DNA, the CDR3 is TGTGCCACCAGTGTTCCCCCCTCCAGCACAGATACGCAGTATTTT. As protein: CATSVPPSSTDTQYF.

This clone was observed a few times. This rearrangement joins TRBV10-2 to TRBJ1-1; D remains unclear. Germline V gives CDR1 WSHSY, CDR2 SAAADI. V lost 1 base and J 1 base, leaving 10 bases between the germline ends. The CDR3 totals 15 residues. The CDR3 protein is CASSEWAEGNTEAFF. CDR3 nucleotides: TGCGCCAGCAGTGAGTGGGCAGAGGGGAACACTGAAGCTTTCTTT.

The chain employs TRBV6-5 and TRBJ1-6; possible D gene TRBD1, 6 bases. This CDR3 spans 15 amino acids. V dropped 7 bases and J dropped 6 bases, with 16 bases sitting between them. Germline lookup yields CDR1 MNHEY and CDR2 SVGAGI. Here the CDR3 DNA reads TGTGCCAGCAATCCCTCTACAGGGTTTAATTCACCCCTCCACTTT. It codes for CASNPSTGFNSPLHF.

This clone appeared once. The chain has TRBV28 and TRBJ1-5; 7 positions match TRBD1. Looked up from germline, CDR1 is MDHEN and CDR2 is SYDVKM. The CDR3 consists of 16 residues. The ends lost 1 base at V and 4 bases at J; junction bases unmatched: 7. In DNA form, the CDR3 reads TGTGCCAGCAGTTTATACCAAATGGACAGGAATCAGCCCCAGCATTTT. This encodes CASSLYQMDRNQPQHF.

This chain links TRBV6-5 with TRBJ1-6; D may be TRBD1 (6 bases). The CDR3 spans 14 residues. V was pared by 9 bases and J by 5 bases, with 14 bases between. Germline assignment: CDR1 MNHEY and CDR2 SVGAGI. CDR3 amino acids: CASKRTDHNSPLHF. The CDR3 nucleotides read TGTGCCAGTAAAAGGACAGATCATAATTCACCCCTCCACTTT.

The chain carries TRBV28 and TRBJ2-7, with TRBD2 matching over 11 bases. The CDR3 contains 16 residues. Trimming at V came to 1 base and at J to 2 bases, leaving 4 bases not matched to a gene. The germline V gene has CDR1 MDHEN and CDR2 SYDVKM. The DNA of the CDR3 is TGTGCCAGCAGTTTATCTAGCGGGGGGACAACCTACGAGCAGTACTTC. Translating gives CASSLSSGGTTYEQYF. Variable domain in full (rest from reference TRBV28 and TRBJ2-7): DVKVTQSSRYLVKRTGEKVFLECVQDMDHENMFWYRQDPGLGLRLIYFSYDVKMKEKGDIPEGYSVSREKKERFSLILESASTNQTSMYLCASSLSSGGTTYEQYFGPGTRLTVT.

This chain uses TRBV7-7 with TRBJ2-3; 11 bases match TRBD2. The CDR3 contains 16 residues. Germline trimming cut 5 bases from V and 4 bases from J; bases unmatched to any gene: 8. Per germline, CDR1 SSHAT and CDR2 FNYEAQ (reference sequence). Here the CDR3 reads CASSPGTSGPADTQYF. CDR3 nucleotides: TGTGCCAGCAGCCCTGGGACTAGCGGTCCGGCAGATACGCAGTATTTT.

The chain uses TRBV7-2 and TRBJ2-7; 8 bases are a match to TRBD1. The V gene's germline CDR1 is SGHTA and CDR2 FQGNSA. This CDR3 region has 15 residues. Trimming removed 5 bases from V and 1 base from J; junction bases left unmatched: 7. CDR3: CASSPFGTGSYEQYF. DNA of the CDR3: TGTGCCAGCAGCCCGTTCGGGACAGGATCCTACGAGCAGTACTTC. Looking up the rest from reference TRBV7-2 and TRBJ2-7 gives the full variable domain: GAGVSQSPSNKVTEKGKDVELRCDPISGHTALYWYRQSLGQGLEFLIYFQGNSAPDKSGLPSDRFSAERTGGSVSTLTIQRTQQEDSAVYLCASSPFGTGSYEQYFGPGTRLTVT.

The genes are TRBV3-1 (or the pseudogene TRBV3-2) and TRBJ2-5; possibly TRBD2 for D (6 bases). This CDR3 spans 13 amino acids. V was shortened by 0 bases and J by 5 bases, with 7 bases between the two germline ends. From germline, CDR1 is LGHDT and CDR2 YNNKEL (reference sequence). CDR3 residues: CASSQETRETQYF. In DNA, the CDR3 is TGTGCCAGCAGCCAAGAGACTAGGGAGACCCAGTACTTC.

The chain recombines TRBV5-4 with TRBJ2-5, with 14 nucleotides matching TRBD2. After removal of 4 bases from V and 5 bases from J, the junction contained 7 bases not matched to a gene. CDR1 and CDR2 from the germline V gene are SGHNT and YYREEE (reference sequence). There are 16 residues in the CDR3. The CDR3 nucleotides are TGTGCCAGCAGCCCCCGACTAGCGGGGGGGCAGGAGACCCAGTACTTC. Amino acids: CASSPRLAGGQETQYF.

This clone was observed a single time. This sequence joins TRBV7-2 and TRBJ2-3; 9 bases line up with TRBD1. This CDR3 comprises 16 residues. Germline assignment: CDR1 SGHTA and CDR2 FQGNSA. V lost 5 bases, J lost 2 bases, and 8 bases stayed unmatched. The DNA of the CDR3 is TGTGCCAGCAGCCCCTGGTGGGACAGGGACACAGATACGCAGTATTTT. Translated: CASSPWWDRDTDTQYF.

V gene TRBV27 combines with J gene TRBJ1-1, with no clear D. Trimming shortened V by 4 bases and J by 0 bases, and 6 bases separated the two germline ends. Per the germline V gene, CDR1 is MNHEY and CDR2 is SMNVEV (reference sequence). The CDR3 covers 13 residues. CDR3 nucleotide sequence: TGTGCCAGCAGTTCCGTCGTGAACACTGAAGCTTTCTTT. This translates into CASSSVVNTEAFF.

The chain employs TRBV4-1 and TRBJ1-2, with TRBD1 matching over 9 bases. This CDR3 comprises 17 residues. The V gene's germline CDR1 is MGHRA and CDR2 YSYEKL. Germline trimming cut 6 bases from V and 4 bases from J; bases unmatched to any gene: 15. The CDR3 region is CASRQPFRDRDSYGYTF. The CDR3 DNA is TGCGCCAGCAGACAACCTTTCCGGGACAGGGACTCCTATGGCTACACCTTC.

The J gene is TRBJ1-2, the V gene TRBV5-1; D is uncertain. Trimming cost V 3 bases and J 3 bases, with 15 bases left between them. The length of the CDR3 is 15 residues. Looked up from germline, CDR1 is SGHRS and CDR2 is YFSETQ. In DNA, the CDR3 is TGCGCCAGCAGCTCCTCTTTCGCCGGGGACTATGGCTACACCTTC. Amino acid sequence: CASSSSFAGDYGYTF. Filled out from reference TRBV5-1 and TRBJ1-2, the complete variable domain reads KAGVTQTPRYLIKTRGQQVTLSCSPISGHRSVSWYQQTPGQGLQFLFEYFSETQRNKGNFPGRFSGRQFSNSRSEMNVSTLELGDSALYLCASSSSFAGDYGYTFGSGTRLTVV.

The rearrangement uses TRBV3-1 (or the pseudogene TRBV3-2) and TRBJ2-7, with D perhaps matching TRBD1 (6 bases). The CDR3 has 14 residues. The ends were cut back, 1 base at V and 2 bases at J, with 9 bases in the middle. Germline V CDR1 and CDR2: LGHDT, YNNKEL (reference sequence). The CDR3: CASSQGDTAYEQYF. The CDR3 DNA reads TGTGCCAGCAGCCAAGGGGACACCGCCTACGAGCAGTACTTC.

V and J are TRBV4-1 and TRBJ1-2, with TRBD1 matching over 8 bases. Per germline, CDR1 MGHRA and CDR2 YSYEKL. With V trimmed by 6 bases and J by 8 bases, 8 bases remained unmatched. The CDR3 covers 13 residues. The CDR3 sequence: CASSLAGGRGYTF. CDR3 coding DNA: TGCGCCAGCAGTCTGGCAGGGGGCCGAGGCTACACCTTC.